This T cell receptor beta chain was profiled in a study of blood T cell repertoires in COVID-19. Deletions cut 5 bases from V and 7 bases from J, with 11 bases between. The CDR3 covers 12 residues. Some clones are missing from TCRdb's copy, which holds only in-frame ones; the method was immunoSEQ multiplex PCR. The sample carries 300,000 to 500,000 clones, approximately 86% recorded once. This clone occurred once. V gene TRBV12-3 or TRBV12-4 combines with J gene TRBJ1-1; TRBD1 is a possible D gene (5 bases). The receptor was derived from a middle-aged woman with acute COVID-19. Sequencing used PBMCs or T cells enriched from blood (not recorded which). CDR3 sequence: CASSLRGNEAFF. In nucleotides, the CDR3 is TGTGCCAGCAGTCTAAGGGGTAATGAAGCTTTCTTT.